These T cell receptor beta chains were read from a single sample in a study of blood T cells in healthy people across ages. Each CDR3 protein gets one entry after TCRdb re-called the 5' RACE reads with MiXCR. The table includes roughly 2 million distinct CDR3 sequences, just under 50% detected once. The sample taken for sequencing was blood. The receptors derive from a woman between 40 and 50 years old in good health. The CDR3 runs from the conserved cysteine through the conserved F or W. D genes are given only for firm matches. Clone size is given for some rows only: seen once, a few or many times, or a class if the clone is expanded.

size,length,V,D,J,DNA,CDR3
.,14,TRBV7-8,.,TRBJ2-7,TGTGCCAGCAGCGTAGGTTCAGGGCCCTACGAGCAGTACTTC,CASSVGSGPYEQYF
.,16,TRBV15,.,TRBJ1-1,TGTGCCACCAGCAGAGTTGGGGGTCCGAAGGGGACTGAAGCTTTCTTT,CATSRVGGPKGTEAFF
.,18,TRBV20-1,TRBD2,TRBJ2-7,TGCAGTGCTAGAGATCCAAGCCCTGGGGGGAGGGATTTCTACGAGCAGTACTTC,CSARDPSPGGRDFYEQYF
few,14,TRBV29-1,TRBD1,TRBJ1-4,TGCAGCGTCGGTGACAGGGGGCGAGTCGAAAAACTGTTTTTT,CSVGDRGRVEKLFF
.,15,TRBV7-9,TRBD1,TRBJ1-6,TGTGCCAGCAGGGACGGACAGGTCTATAATTCACCCCTCCACTTT,CASRDGQVYNSPLHF
.,17,TRBV11-3,.,TRBJ2-6,TGTGCCAGCAGCTATTCTCATCGCGGCTCTGGGGCCAACGTCCTGACTTTC,CASSYSHRGSGANVLTF
few,18,TRBV24-1,TRBD2,TRBJ2-3,TGTGCCACCAGTGATTACCGACTAGCGATCGGGGAGACAGATACGCAGTATTTT,CATSDYRLAIGETDTQYF
few,12,TRBV15,.,TRBJ2-7,TGTGCCACCAGCCTCCAGGTTTACGAGCAGTACTTC,CATSLQVYEQYF
.,13,TRBV7-2,.,TRBJ2-1,TGTGCCAGCAGCTTACCAGGGTTCAATGAGCAGTTCTTC,CASSLPGFNEQFF
.,14,TRBV12-3/TRBV12-4,.,TRBJ2-1,TGTGCCGCAGCGAGGGGGACCACTTACAATGAGCAGTTCTTC,CAAARGTTYNEQFF
.,14,TRBV7-2,TRBD1,TRBJ2-5,TGTGCCAGCAGCCGAGACGACAGGGCGGAGACCCAGTACTTC,CASSRDDRAETQYF
.,16,TRBV7-2,.,TRBJ2-1,TGTGCCAGCAGACGAGACGCGGGCGGATCCTACAATGAGCAGTTCTTC,CASRRDAGGSYNEQFF
once,16,TRBV28,TRBD2,TRBJ2-5,TGTGCCAGCAGTCTAGAGCGGACTAGCGGGGGAGGGACCCAGTACTTC,CASSLERTSGGGTQYF
once,18,TRBV4-2,.,TRBJ2-3,TGTGCCAGCAGCCAAGAGGAGACAGAGAGTTCTAGCACAGATACGCAGTATTTT,CASSQEETESSSTDTQYF
few,15,TRBV20-1,TRBD1,TRBJ1-2,TGCAGTGCTAGAGATCCGGGACAGGGGGCCTATGGCTACACCTTC,CSARDPGQGAYGYTF
.,15,TRBV20-1,.,TRBJ2-3,TGCAGTGCTAGAGAGAGTAGCAAAGGGGTAGGTACGCAGTATTTT,CSARESSKGVGTQYF
.,13,TRBV4-1,.,TRBJ2-5,TGCGCCAGCAGCCAAGCATTATCAGAGACCCAGTACTTC,CASSQALSETQYF
.,15,TRBV7-2,.,TRBJ2-5,TGTGCCAGCAGCTTAAGTACGGGGGCCTTAGAGACCCAGTACTTC,CASSLSTGALETQYF
few,13,TRBV13,.,TRBJ2-5,TGTGCCAGCAGCTTCCGGGTTCGGGAGACCCAGTACTTC,CASSFRVRETQYF
once,14,TRBV5-1,.,TRBJ1-2,TGCGCCAGCAGCTCCGGGACTATGGGGTATGGCTACACCTTC,CASSSGTMGYGYTF
.,22,TRBV11-2,.,TRBJ2-1,TGTGCCAGCAGCTTAATTCTGGGGGGGACAAATCGAGACCCGAGCTCCTACAATGAGCAGTTCTTC,CASSLILGGTNRDPSSYNEQFF
.,15,TRBV4-3,TRBD2,TRBJ2-1,TGCGCCAGCAGCCAGGGGAGGGGAGCCTACAAGGAGCAGTTCTTC,CASSQGRGAYKEQFF
.,14,TRBV4-3,.,TRBJ2-1,TGCGCCAGCAGCCAAGATAGGACCCTCAATGAGCAGTTCTTC,CASSQDRTLNEQFF
few,14,TRBV27,.,TRBJ2-1,TGTGCCAGCAGTGCCCGGGGGCCCTACAATGAGCAGTTCTTC,CASSARGPYNEQFF
.,15,TRBV5-1,.,TRBJ2-7,TGCGCCAGCAGCTTGACAGGGTCCGGCCCCTACGAGCAGTACTTC,CASSLTGSGPYEQYF
.,18,TRBV15,TRBD2,TRBJ2-4,TGTGCCACCAGCAGAGTTGGGATCGGGGGGGATAACAAAAACATTCAGTACTTC,CATSRVGIGGDNKNIQYF
.,16,TRBV20-1,TRBD2,TRBJ2-1,TGCAGTGCTCCCCTGACTAGCGGGGGGGCCGGTAATGAGCAGTTCTTC,CSAPLTSGGAGNEQFF
.,14,TRBV6-1,.,TRBJ1-6,TGTGCCAGCAGGGCCGACAACTATAATTCACCCCTCCACTTT,CASRADNYNSPLHF
.,14,TRBV5-1,.,TRBJ2-2,TGCGCCAGCAGCCCTTTTACCAACACCGGGGAGCTGTTTTTT,CASSPFTNTGELFF
few,13,TRBV7-2,TRBD1,TRBJ2-1,TGTGCCAGCAGCCGGGACAGGGTGGATGAGCAGTTCTTC,CASSRDRVDEQFF